This T cell receptor (beta chain) was found in a study of OX40 agonist ivuxolimab in advanced cancers. Study-level information: Eligibility admitted prior anti-PD-1, anti-PD-L1 or anti-CTLA-4 therapy; around 38% had some. Notes on the study in general: The study found that CD8+ T cells averaged more expanded clones than CD4+.

Libraries were prepared by immunoSEQ multiplex PCR; TCRdb keeps only in-frame clonotypes and omits some of them. The data contain 70,000 to 80,000 clones, over 75% of them singletons. Notes on this clone: What it recognizes is unknown.

Germline V gives CDR1 ENHRY, CDR2 SYGVKD. Trimming cost V 10 bases and J 5 bases; bases outside gene matches: 13. The CDR3 sequence is 16 residues long. The origin of this receptor is an adult with an advanced solid tumor such as melanoma, head and neck, liver or kidney cancer. The chain employs TRBV10-3 and TRBJ2-1; 11 bases line up with TRBD2. Here the sequenced sample was CD4+ or CD8+ T cells sorted from blood, taken in a trial of the OX40 agonist ivuxolimab. The CDR3 DNA sequence: TGTGCCACCAGGGGGGGACTAGCGGAAGCGGACAATGAGCAGTTCTTC. Its protein is CATRGGLAEADNEQFF.